Listed here is a single T cell receptor (beta chain). The source of the sample is a study of T cell repertoires in ileal Crohn's disease. Study-level background: Postoperative therapy was given to about half: 10 to 12 thiopurines, 15 to 20 anti-TNF agents.

Eligibility required adulthood, ileal or ileocolonic Crohn's disease and indicated ileocolonic resection. The CDR3 runs to 16 residues. Germline CDR1 and CDR2: SNHLY and FYNNEI. Germline trimming cut 6 bases from V and 5 bases from J; bases unmatched to any gene: 8. Sequencing used immunoSEQ multiplex PCR; TCRdb keeps in-frame clones, though not all of them. Of roughly 11,000 clones in the sample, over 60% were seen once. The origin of this receptor is an adult with Crohn's disease. Input material: ileal tissue. The chain links TRBV2 to TRBJ2-1, with 12 bases lining up with TRBD1. CDR3 protein: CASSGTGGAMDNEQFF. As DNA, the CDR3 is TGTGCCAGCAGCGGGACAGGGGGCGCAATGGACAATGAGCAGTTCTTC.